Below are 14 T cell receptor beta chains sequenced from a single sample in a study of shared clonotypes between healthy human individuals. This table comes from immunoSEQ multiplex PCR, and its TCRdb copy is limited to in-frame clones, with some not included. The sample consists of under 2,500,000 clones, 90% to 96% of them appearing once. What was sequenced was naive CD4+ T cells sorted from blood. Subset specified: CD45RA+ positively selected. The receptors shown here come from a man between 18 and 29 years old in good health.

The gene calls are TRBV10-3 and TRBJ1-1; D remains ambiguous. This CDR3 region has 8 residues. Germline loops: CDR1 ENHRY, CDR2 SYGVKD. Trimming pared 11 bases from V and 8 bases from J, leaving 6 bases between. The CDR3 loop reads CAAFEAFF. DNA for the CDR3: TGTGCCGCGTTCGAAGCTTTCTTT.

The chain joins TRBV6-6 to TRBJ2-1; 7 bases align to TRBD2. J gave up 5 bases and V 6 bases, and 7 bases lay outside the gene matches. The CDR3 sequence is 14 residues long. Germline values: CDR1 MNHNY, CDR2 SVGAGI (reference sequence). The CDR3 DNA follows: TGTGCCAGCAGACCCAGCGGGACCCACAATGAGCAGTTCTTC. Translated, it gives CASRPSGTHNEQFF.

In DNA, the CDR3 is TGTGCCAGAAGCCTGACAGAACCTCGGAGCAATCAGCCCCAGCATTTT. It codes for CARSLTEPRSNQPQHF. This chain connects TRBV5-3 to TRBJ1-5, with D perhaps TRBD1 (5 bases). TRBV5-3 is given ORF status, its function remaining uncertain. Deletions cut 4 bases from V and 1 base from J, with 15 bases between. The CDR3 is made up of 16 amino acids.

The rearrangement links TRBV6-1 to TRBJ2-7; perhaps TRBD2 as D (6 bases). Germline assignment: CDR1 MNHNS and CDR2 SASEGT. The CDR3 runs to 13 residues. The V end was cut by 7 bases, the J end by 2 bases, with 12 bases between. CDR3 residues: CASTAGTAYEQYF. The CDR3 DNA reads TGTGCCAGCACCGCGGGAACTGCCTACGAGCAGTACTTC.

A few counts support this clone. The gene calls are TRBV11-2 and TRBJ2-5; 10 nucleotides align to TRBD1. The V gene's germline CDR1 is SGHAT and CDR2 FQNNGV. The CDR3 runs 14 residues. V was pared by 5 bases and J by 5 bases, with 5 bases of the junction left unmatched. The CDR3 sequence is CASSAGTGAETQYF. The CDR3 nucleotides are TGTGCCAGCAGCGCAGGGACAGGGGCTGAGACCCAGTACTTC.

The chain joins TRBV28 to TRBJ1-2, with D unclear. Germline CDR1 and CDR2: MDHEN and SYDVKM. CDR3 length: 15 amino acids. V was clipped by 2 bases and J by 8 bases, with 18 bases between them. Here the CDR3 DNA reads TGTGCCAGCAGTTTACCCCATACAAGTCAGAGGGGCTACACCTTC. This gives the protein CASSLPHTSQRGYTF.

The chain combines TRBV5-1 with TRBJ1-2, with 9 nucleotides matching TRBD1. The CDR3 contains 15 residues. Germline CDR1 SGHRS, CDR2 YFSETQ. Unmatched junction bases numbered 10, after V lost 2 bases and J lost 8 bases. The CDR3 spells CASSFQPGQGDGYTF. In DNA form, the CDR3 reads TGCGCCAGCAGCTTCCAACCGGGACAGGGTGACGGCTACACCTTC. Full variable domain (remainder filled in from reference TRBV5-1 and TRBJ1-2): KAGVTQTPRYLIKTRGQQVTLSCSPISGHRSVSWYQQTPGQGLQFLFEYFSETQRNKGNFPGRFSGRQFSNSRSEMNVSTLELGDSALYLCASSFQPGQGDGYTFGSGTRLTVV.

CDR3 sequence reads: CASSVTTGFSYEQYF. The DNA of the CDR3 is TGTGCCAGCAGCGTTACTACAGGGTTTTCCTACGAGCAGTACTTC. The chain carries TRBV2 and TRBJ2-7; D possibly corresponds to TRBD1 (6 bases). The germline V gene has CDR1 SNHLY and CDR2 FYNNEI. The CDR3 totals 15 residues. V was cut by 6 bases and J by 1 base, with 16 bases left in between.

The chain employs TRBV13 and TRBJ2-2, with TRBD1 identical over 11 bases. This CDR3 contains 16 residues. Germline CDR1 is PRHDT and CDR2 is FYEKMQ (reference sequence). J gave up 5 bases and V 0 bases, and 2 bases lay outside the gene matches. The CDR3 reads CASSLGDRGRTGELFF. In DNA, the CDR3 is TGTGCCAGCAGCTTAGGGGACAGGGGGCGTACCGGGGAGCTGTTTTTT.

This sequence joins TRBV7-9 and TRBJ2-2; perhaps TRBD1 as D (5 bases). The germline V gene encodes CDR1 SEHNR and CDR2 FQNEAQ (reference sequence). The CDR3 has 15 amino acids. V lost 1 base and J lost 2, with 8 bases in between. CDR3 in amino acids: CASSLETGNTGELFF. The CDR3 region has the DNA TGTGCCAGCAGCTTAGAAACAGGAAACACCGGGGAGCTGTTTTTT. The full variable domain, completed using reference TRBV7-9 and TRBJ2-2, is DTGVSQNPRHKITKRGQNVTFRCDPISEHNRLYWYRQTLGQGPEFLTYFQNEAQLEKSRLLSDRFSAERPKGSFSTLEIQRTEQGDSAMYLCASSLETGNTGELFFGEGSRLTVL.

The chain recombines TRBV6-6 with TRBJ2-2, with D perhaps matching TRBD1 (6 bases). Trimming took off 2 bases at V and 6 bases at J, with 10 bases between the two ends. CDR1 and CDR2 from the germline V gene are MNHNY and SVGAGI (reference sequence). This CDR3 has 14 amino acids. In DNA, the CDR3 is TGTGCCAGCAGTTACACAACAGGGTCCGGGGAGCTGTTTTTT. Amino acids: CASSYTTGSGELFF.

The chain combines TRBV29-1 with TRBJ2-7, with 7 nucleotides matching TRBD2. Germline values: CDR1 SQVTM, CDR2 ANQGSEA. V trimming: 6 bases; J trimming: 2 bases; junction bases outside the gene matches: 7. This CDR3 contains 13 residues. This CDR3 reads CSVGPGGTYEQYF. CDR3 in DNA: TGCAGCGTGGGCCCCGGGGGGACCTACGAGCAGTACTTC.

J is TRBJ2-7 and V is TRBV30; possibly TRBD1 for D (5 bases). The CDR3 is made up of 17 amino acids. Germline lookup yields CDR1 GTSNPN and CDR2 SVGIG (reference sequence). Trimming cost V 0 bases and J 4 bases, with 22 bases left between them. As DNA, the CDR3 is TGTGCCTGGAGTGTTCTTTCAGACAGTTTGCCGTTTTACGAGCAGTACTTC. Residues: CAWSVLSDSLPFYEQYF.

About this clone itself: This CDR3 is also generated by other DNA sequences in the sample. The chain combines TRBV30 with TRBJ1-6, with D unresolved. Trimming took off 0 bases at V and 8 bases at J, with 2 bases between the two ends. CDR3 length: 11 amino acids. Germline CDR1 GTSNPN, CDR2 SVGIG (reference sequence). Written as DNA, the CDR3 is TGTGCCTGGAGTGTGGATTCACCCCTCCACTTT. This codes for CAWSVDSPLHF.